This TCR beta chain is drawn from a study of blood T cell repertoires in COVID-19. Overall study context: T cells, B-cell-depleted T cells, or PBMCs supplied cDNA or gDNA.

Original processing methods: Reference gene primer amplification gave estimated nucleated cell counts. Here immunoSEQ multiplex PCR was the method, and the copy in TCRdb shows in-frame clones only, minus some. The V and J calls and clone size are taken from that table; D and trimming were inferred from the DNA. The sample holds 50,000 to 70,000 clones, about 81% seen once. CDR1 and CDR2 from the germline V gene are ENHRY and SYGVKD. This CDR3 has 14 residues. The junction had 9 bases not matched to a gene; V was cut back by 4 bases and J by 6 bases. The chain employs TRBV10-3 and TRBJ2-7, with TRBD1 matching 7 bases. The sequenced sample was peripheral blood. This TCR was recovered from a man aged 65 to 79 with active COVID-19. The CDR3 protein is CAISGTGPALEQYF. The DNA of the CDR3 is TGTGCCATCAGTGGGACAGGACCCGCGCTCGAGCAGTACTTC.